Listed below are T cell receptor beta chains from one sample, sequenced in a study of blood T cell repertoires in COVID-19. Generated by immunoSEQ multiplex PCR, the TCRdb table keeps only in-frame clones and is missing some. The repertoire consists of roughly 190,000 clones, with around 86% occurring once and the leading ten covering 7% to 7.5%. The specimen was peripheral blood. The source is a woman older than 75 in a cohort sampled during active or convalescent COVID-19. Both conserved end residues are part of each CDR3. Clone size, where shown, is once, few, many, or a class for clones that have expanded.

cdr3_aa	clone_size	v_call	j_call
CASSRGTGEGYTF	NA	TRBV5-1	TRBJ1-2
CASSQDIGTGAYEQYF	once	TRBV4-1	TRBJ2-7
CASSFWGRAEKTQYF	NA	TRBV11-2	TRBJ2-5
CASSETGLVSADRSPSTEAFF	NA	TRBV21-1	TRBJ1-1
CASSSHSGSTDTQYF	NA	TRBV7-2	TRBJ2-3
CASNPGQGRQETQYF	NA	TRBV6-4	TRBJ2-5
CASSLLGGRSTDTQYF	NA	TRBV7-6	TRBJ2-3
CASSFGTGEETQYF	NA	TRBV5-6	TRBJ2-5
CASSQAGQGNYGYTF	NA	TRBV3-1/TRBV3-2	TRBJ1-2
CASSPGGGGRTTGFF	once	TRBV5-8	TRBJ2-1
CASSQSTGGSNTGELFF	NA	TRBV4-3	TRBJ2-2
CASSIGIADEQFF	NA	TRBV19	TRBJ2-1
CASSLGGGSSYEQYF	NA	TRBV11-3	TRBJ2-7
CASSEWTASNQPQHF	once	TRBV10-2	TRBJ1-5
CASRLNRGLADTQYF	once	TRBV5-6	TRBJ2-3
CASSLLSGTPNTEAFF	NA	TRBV5-4	TRBJ1-1
CASSPTGLATDTQYF	NA	TRBV3-1/TRBV3-2	TRBJ2-3
CASSPSLNTEAFF	NA	TRBV28	TRBJ1-1
CASSLDRQSSGNTIYF	many	TRBV5-4	TRBJ1-3
CASSQGRNTGELFF	NA	TRBV4-1	TRBJ2-2
CASSYPLLADNGYNEQFF	NA	TRBV6-2/TRBV6-3	TRBJ2-1
CATSGQYAWEQFF	NA	TRBV24-1	TRBJ2-1
CASSQDSGRGYYGYTF	NA	TRBV4-3	TRBJ1-2
CASSLGATGGAFDEQFF	NA	TRBV11-2	TRBJ2-1
CASSPGQGLGPQHF	NA	TRBV5-6	TRBJ1-5
CASSVGGRGRGGELFF	NA	TRBV9	TRBJ2-2
CASSFSGDGQPQHF	NA	TRBV28	TRBJ1-5